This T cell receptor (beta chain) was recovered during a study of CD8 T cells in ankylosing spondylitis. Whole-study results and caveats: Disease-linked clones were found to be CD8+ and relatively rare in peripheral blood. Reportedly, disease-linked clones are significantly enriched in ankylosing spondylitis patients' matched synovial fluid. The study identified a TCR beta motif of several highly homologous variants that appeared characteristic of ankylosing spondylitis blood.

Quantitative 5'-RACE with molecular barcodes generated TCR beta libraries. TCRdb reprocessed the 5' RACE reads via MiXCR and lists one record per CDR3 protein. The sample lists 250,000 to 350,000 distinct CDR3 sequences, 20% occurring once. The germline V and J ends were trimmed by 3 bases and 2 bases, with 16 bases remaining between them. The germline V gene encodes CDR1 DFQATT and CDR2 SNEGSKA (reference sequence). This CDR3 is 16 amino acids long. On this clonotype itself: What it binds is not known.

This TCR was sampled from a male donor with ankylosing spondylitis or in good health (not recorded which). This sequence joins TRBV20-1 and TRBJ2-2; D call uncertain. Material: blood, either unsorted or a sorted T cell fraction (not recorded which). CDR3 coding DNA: TGCAGTGCTAGTGGGTTGGGCTCAAGAAACACCGGGGAGCTGTTTTTT. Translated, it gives CSASGLGSRNTGELFF.